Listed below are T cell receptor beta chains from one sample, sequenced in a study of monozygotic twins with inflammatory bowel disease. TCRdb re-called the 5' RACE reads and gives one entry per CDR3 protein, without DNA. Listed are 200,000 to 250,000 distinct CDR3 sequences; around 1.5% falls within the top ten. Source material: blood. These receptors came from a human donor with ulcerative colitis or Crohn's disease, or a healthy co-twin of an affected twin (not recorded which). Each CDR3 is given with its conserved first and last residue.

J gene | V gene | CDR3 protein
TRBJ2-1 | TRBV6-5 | CASSYSSGGGHEQFF
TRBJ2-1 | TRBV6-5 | CASSYQTGEVFF
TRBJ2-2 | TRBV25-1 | CGSSALATNTGELFF
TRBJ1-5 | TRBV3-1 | CASSQGWVDQPQHF
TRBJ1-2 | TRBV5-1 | CASSLPDTGINGYSF
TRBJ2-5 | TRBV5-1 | CASSLDGTAFQETQYF
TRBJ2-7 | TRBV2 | CASSLHHEQYF
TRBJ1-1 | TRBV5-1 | CASSVGQQNTEAFF
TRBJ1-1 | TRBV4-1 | CASSQSGQGNTEAFF
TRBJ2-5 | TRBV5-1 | CASSYGRIDLAGGPKTQYF
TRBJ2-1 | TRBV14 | CASSQDHVTVQFF
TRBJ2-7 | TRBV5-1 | CASSGGPGMDYEQYF
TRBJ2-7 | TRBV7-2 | CASSLGTRNYEQYF
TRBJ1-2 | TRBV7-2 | CASSFRVANYGYTF
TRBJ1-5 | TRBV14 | CASSQDLYQPQHF
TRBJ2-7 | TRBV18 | CASSPLVTGTYEQYF
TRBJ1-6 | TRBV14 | CASSQGYYNSPLHF
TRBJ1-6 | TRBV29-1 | CSAAGGPNSPLHF
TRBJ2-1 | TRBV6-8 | CASSPPVGGRGFNNEQFF
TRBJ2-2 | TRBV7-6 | CASRAGVNTGELFF
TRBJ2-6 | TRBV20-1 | CSARDVKLSGANVLTF
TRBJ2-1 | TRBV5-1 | CASSPIAGIPYNEQFF
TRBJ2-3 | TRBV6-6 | CASSYRQVRDTQYF
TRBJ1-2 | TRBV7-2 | CASSPRRQVYGYTF
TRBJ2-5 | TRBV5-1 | CASSSDLDGEETQYF
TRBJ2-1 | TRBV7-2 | CASSLVGATYNEQFF
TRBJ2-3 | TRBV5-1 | CASSTGLAGITDTQYF
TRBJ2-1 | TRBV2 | CASSGLAGGINEQFF
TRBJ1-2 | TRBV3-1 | CASSQGRTVNGYTF
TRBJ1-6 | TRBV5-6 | CASSLDWKGLDSPLHF
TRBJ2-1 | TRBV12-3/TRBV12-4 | CASSLRLAGYNEQFF
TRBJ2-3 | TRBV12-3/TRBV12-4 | CASSAVGTDTQYF
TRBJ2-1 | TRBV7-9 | CASSPGTPSSYNEQFF
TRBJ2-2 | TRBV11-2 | CASSFTSGGATRELFF
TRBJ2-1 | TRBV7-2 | CASSPGTGNNEQFF
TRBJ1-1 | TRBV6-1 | CASKTGGAVNTEAFF
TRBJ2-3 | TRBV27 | CASSFLSGGAFNTQYF
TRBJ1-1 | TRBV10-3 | CAISAEGLNTEAFF
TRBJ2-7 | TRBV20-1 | CSARVFSGGGYEQYF
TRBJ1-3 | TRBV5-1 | CASSLAPNSGNTIYF
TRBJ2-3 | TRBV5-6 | CASTYVGGRRNWQYF